A selection of T cell receptor beta chains follows, all from one sample in a study of CD8+ T cells in alopecia areata. Produced via immunoSEQ multiplex PCR; TCRdb's table is partial and in-frame only. This sample has about 76,000 clones, with roughly 70% found just once. The source material was CD8+ T cells sorted from blood, sampled at week 24, from a patient treated with tofacitinib. These receptors came from a human donor with alopecia areata. The CDR3 runs from the conserved cysteine through the conserved F or W. The D gene is left open where the match is weak. Clone size is given for some rows only: seen once, a few or many times, or a class if the clone is expanded.

>NA|NA|TRBV4-2|TRBJ2-1
CASSGPGEAYNEQFF
TGTGCCAGCAGCGGTCCGGGGGAGGCCTACAATGAGCAGTTCTTC
>NA|NA|TRBV6-1|TRBJ1-3
CASSEGSSGNTIYF
TGTGCCAGCAGTGAAGGGAGCTCTGGAAACACCATATATTTT
>NA|NA|TRBV13|TRBJ2-3
CASSLIFGTDANTQYF
TGTGCCAGCAGCTTAATTTTTGGGACCGACGCTAATACGCAGTATTTT
>TRBD2|few|TRBV4-1|TRBJ2-7
CASSPGTRIDEQYF
TGCGCCAGCAGCCCGGGGACTAGAATCGACGAGCAGTACTTC
>NA|NA|TRBV23-1|TRBJ2-2
CASSQSSGANTGELFF
TGCGCCAGCAGTCAATCTTCCGGGGCAAACACCGGGGAGCTGTTTTTT
>NA|NA|TRBV7-9|TRBJ1-2
CASSLPDSYYGYTF
TGTGCCAGCAGCTTACCGGACAGCTACTATGGCTACACCTTC
>NA|NA|TRBV5-4|TRBJ2-7
CASSLEDSPYEQYF
TGTGCCAGCAGCTTAGAAGACAGCCCTTACGAGCAGTACTTC
>NA|NA|TRBV4-1|TRBJ2-2
CASSQDGRTGELFF
TGCGCCAGCAGCCAAGATGGACGGACCGGGGAGCTGTTTTTT
>NA|NA|TRBV7-9|TRBJ2-2
CASSVPSGELFF
TGTGCCAGCAGCGTACCGTCCGGGGAGCTGTTTTTT
>NA|NA|TRBV7-2|TRBJ2-5
CASSLNLVGETQYF
TGTGCCAGCAGCTTAAATTTGGTGGGGGAGACCCAGTACTTC
>NA|NA|TRBV5-6|TRBJ1-5
CASSSLRDVLSGPQHF
TGTGCCAGCAGCTCTTTACGGGACGTCCTTTCGGGGCCCCAGCATTTT
>TRBD1|NA|TRBV4-1|TRBJ2-2
CASSQSGGDRGYFAGELFF
TGCGCCAGCAGCCAAAGTGGAGGGGACAGGGGATATTTTGCCGGGGAGCTGTTTTTT
>NA|few|TRBV4-2|TRBJ2-7
CASSQDLSAPPYEQYF
TGTGCCAGCAGCCAAGATTTGTCAGCACCTCCCTACGAGCAGTACTTC
>NA|few|TRBV7-9|TRBJ2-7
CASSPRRGNYEQYF
TGTGCCAGCAGCCCCCGGCGTGGGAACTACGAGCAGTACTTC
>TRBD2|NA|TRBV13|TRBJ2-1
CANRPSGGNEQFF
TGTGCCAATCGGCCTAGCGGGGGTAATGAGCAGTTCTTC
>NA|few|TRBV7-2|TRBJ2-7
CASRIRQEGAYEQYF
TGTGCCAGCAGGATTAGACAGGAAGGGGCCTACGAGCAGTACTTC
>TRBD1|NA|TRBV15|TRBJ2-7
CATSSAGTGAYEQYF
TGTGCCACCAGCAGTGCCGGGACAGGGGCCTACGAGCAGTACTTC
>NA|NA|TRBV29-1|TRBJ2-7
CSVEVTGLGEQYF
TGCAGCGTTGAAGTTACGGGGCTTGGCGAGCAGTACTTC
>NA|few|TRBV14|TRBJ2-5
CASSQVSGPDQETQYF
TGTGCCAGCAGCCAAGTTTCCGGCCCAGACCAAGAGACCCAGTACTTC
>NA|once|TRBV30|TRBJ1-4
CAWSVDGGTNEKLFF
TGTGCCTGGAGTGTAGACGGGGGAACTAATGAAAAACTGTTTTTT
>TRBD2|few|TRBV5-1|TRBJ2-4
CASSPWTSGRGIQYF
TGCGCCAGCAGCCCCTGGACTAGCGGAAGGGGGATTCAGTACTTC
>TRBD1|NA|TRBV7-8|TRBJ1-6
CASSQDGEGASPLHF
TGCGCCAGCAGCCAAGATGGAGAGGGGGCTTCACCCCTCCACTTT
>TRBD2|NA|TRBV7-9|TRBJ2-1
CASSPPGRASNEQFF
TGTGCCAGCAGCCCTCCCGGGAGGGCCAGCAATGAGCAGTTCTTC
>NA|NA|TRBV13|TRBJ1-1
CASRRGTEAFF
TGTGCCAGCCGCCGCGGCACTGAAGCTTTCTTT
>NA|NA|TRBV7-2|TRBJ1-1
CASSFWGAGNTEAFF
TGTGCCAGCAGCTTTTGGGGGGCTGGGAACACTGAAGCTTTCTTT
>TRBD1|NA|TRBV28|TRBJ2-7
CASRIRQGAYEQYF
TGTGCCAGCAGGATCCGACAGGGGGCTTACGAGCAGTACTTC
>TRBD1|NA|TRBV19|TRBJ2-7
CASSLRDRDEQYF
TGTGCCAGTAGTCTCCGGGACAGGGACGAGCAGTACTTC
>NA|NA|TRBV18|TRBJ1-5
CASSPSATVLLSNQPQHF
TGTGCCAGCTCACCATCAGCGACAGTCCTTTTGAGCAATCAGCCCCAGCATTTT
>NA|once|TRBV4-1|TRBJ1-3
CASSQTTVSGNTIYF
TGCGCCAGCAGCCAAACCACAGTCTCTGGAAACACCATATATTTT
>NA|NA|TRBV4-3|TRBJ1-2
CASSQDGSPGGVGYTF
TGCGCCAGCAGCCAAGACGGGTCACCCGGAGGGGTTGGCTACACCTTC
>NA|once|TRBV6-5|TRBJ1-2
CASSGASVYGYTF
TGTGCCAGCAGTGGGGCCTCGGTCTATGGCTACACCTTC
>NA|NA|TRBV4-1|TRBJ1-5
CASSQEPGLNQPQHF
TGCGCCAGCAGCCAGGAACCGGGGCTTAATCAGCCCCAGCATTTT